The 20 T cell receptor beta chains given below trace back to one sample, sequenced in a study of human T cells and chemical hapten exposure. Noted time point: pre-sensitization, week 0. As for treatment: therapeutic diphenylcyclopropenone sensitization with weekly scalp DPC. MiXCR, run by TCRdb on the RACE reads, gives a single entry per CDR3 protein. The table includes approximately 52,000 distinct CDR3 sequences, roughly 9.9% detected once. The specimen was whole blood, collected in connection with sensitization to the hapten diphenylcyclopropenone (DPC). The receptors come from a woman aged 40-49 years with alopecia areata. Some clones in this sample may be carry-over from other donors' samples.

This clonotype was seen ten or more times. This chain uses TRBV7-2 with TRBJ2-7; TRBD1 agrees at 10 bases. The CDR3 is 16 residues long. V was clipped by 0 bases and J by 6 bases; unmatched bases: 8. The V gene's germline CDR1 is SGHTA and CDR2 FQGNSA. CDR3: CASSLAGGQGTGEQYF. The CDR3, as DNA: TGTGCCAGCAGCTTAGCAGGGGGACAGGGGACGGGCGAGCAGTACTTC.

This clonotype turned up a few times. The chain recombines TRBV11-1 with TRBJ2-2; tentative D call: TRBD1 (6 bases). V lost 5 bases and J lost 0, with 10 bases in between. Germline-derived CDR1 and CDR2 are SGHAT and FQDESV (reference sequence). The CDR3 consists of 15 residues. The CDR3 is CASSTAGANTGELFF. CDR3 nucleotides: TGTGCCAGCAGCACGGCAGGGGCGAACACCGGGGAGCTGTTTTTT.

Concerning this clonotype: A much larger clonotype is one base distant, so this may be a read error. The chain joins TRBV6-6 to TRBJ1-1; D gene ambiguous. The CDR3 has 12 residues. Germline CDR1 MNHNY, CDR2 SVGAGI (reference sequence). This CDR3 reads CVSSYSPDEAFF. For the CDR3, the DNA is TGTGTCAGCAGTTACTCTCCCGATGAAGCTTTCTTT.

J is TRBJ2-2 and V is TRBV7-2; a possible D gene is TRBD2 (6 bases). Trimming removed 5 bases at V and 4 bases at J, with 14 bases between. Germline V gene lookup returns CDR1 SGHTA and CDR2 FQGNSA. CDR3 size: 15 residues. CDR3 sequence reads: CASSPGGSGTGELFF. CDR3 DNA sequence: TGTGCCAGCAGCCCCGGAGGGTCGGGCACCGGGGAGCTGTTTTTT.

Many counts were recorded for this clonotype. The chain carries TRBV6-6 and TRBJ1-1, with 8 bases that match TRBD1. V was pared by 6 bases and J by 7 bases, with 4 bases of the junction left unmatched. The CDR3 spans 12 residues. Germline CDR1 and CDR2: MNHNY and SVGAGI (reference sequence). The CDR3 bases are TGTGCCAGCAGCCCCGACAGGGGTGAAGCTTTCTTT. Residues: CASSPDRGEAFF.

The CDR3 DNA is TGCAGCGTTGACGCGGGGGACTACAATGAGCAGTTCTTC. Protein product: CSVDAGDYNEQFF. This rearrangement joins TRBV29-1 to TRBJ2-1; 7 bases are shared with TRBD2. V lost 3 bases to trimming and J lost 3 bases; unmatched junction nucleotides: 2. The CDR3 extends over 13 amino acids. CDR1 and CDR2 from the germline V gene are SQVTM and ANQGSEA.

This clonotype was counted many times. The V gene is TRBV11-2, the J gene TRBJ2-3; 8 bases fit TRBD2. Germline lookup yields CDR1 SGHAT and CDR2 FQNNGV. The V gene end was trimmed by 3 bases and the J gene end by 3 bases; junction bases not matched to a gene: 11. The CDR3 sequence is 17 residues long. CDR3 loop: CASSFADGGAWTDTQYF. CDR3 nucleotides: TGTGCCAGCAGCTTCGCAGACGGGGGGGCTTGGACAGATACGCAGTATTTT. The full variable domain, in which reference TRBV11-2 and TRBJ2-3 provide the parts outside the CDR3, is EAGVAQSPRYKIIEKRQSVAFWCNPISGHATLYWYQQILGQGPKLLIQFQNNGVVDDSQLPKDRFSAERLKGVDSTLKIQPAKLEDSAVYLCASSFADGGAWTDTQYFGPGTRLTVL.

This clonotype appeared many times. The CDR3 sequence: CASSERANQPQHF. For the CDR3, the DNA is TGTGCCAGCAGCGAGAGAGCGAATCAGCCCCAGCATTTT. The V and J genes are TRBV7-9 and TRBJ1-5; no firm D call. Germline values: CDR1 SEHNR, CDR2 FQNEAQ (reference sequence). The V gene lost 5 bases and the J gene lost 4 bases, with 9 bases spanning the gap. The CDR3 totals 13 residues. Variable domain in full (rest from reference TRBV7-9 and TRBJ1-5): DTGVSQNPRHKITKRGQNVTFRCDPISEHNRLYWYRQTLGQGPEFLTYFQNEAQLEKSRLLSDRFSAERPKGSFSTLEIQRTEQGDSAMYLCASSERANQPQHFGDGTRLSIL.

This clonotype was counted ten times or more. This sequence joins TRBV10-3 and TRBJ1-1, with 7 bases identical to TRBD1. Per germline, CDR1 ENHRY and CDR2 SYGVKD. The V gene end was trimmed by 5 bases and the J gene end by 4 bases; junction bases not matched to a gene: 10. The CDR3 spans 15 residues. CDR3 in amino acids: CAISTTTGRATEAFF. For the CDR3, the DNA is TGTGCCATCAGTACTACGACAGGGAGAGCCACTGAAGCTTTCTTT.

J is TRBJ2-2 and V is TRBV27; 11 bases map to TRBD1. CDR3 length: 18 amino acids. The V gene's germline CDR1 is MNHEY and CDR2 SMNVEV (reference sequence). V shed 8 bases, J shed 4 bases, and the junction held 15 bases outside the gene matches. In nucleotides, the CDR3 is TGTGCCAGCTGCCGGGACAGGGGGGGACGAGCCTTCACCGGGGAGCTGTTTTTT. Translation: CASCRDRGGRAFTGELFF.

This chain connects TRBV12-3 or TRBV12-4 to TRBJ2-6; TRBD1 matches at 7 bases. The CDR3 contains 17 residues. The trim removed 6 bases at V and 2 bases at J, leaving 10 bases unmatched. The CDR3 sequence: CASRSQGKVAGANVLTF. Here the CDR3 DNA reads TGTGCCAGCAGATCACAGGGGAAGGTGGCTGGGGCCAACGTCCTGACTTTC.

The DNA for the CDR3 is TGTGCCAGCAGCTTAGACATCTTTTCCTCTGGGGCCAACGTCCTGACTTTC. Its protein is CASSLDIFSSGANVLTF. V usage is TRBV7-8 and J usage is TRBJ2-6; D ambiguous. Germline V lookup: CDR1 SGHVS, CDR2 FQNEAQ. The CDR3 is made up of 17 amino acids. V lost 1 base and J 0 bases, leaving 10 bases between the germline ends.

This clonotype appeared many times. The rearrangement links TRBV29-1 to TRBJ1-1, with 8 bases matching TRBD1. Germline CDR1 is SQVTM and CDR2 is ANQGSEA. Trimming removed 7 bases from V and 0 bases from J; junction bases left unmatched: 10. This CDR3 spans 15 amino acids. Here the CDR3 DNA reads TGCAGCGCCGTCCCGGGACAGGACATGAACACTGAAGCTTTCTTT. Amino acids: CSAVPGQDMNTEAFF. The full variable domain, its missing parts supplied by reference TRBV29-1 and TRBJ1-1, is SAVISQKPSRDICQRGTSLTIQCQVDSQVTMMFWYRQQPGQSLTLIATANQGSEATYESGFVIDKFPISRPNLTFSTLTVSNMSPEDSSIYLCSAVPGQDMNTEAFFGQGTRLTVV.

At least ten counts were recorded for this clonotype. The rearrangement joins TRBV6-4 to TRBJ2-3; weak D call: TRBD1 (6 bases). Trimming pared 0 bases from V and 4 bases from J, leaving 11 bases between. Germline V gives CDR1 MRHNA, CDR2 SNTAGT. The CDR3 runs 15 residues. Here the CDR3 DNA reads TGTGCCAGCAGTGACTCGAAACAGGGTCCAGATACGCAGTATTTT. Its protein product is CASSDSKQGPDTQYF.

The V gene is TRBV5-4, the J gene TRBJ2-1; D gene ambiguous. This CDR3 is 13 amino acids long. In germline, CDR1 is SGHNT, CDR2 YYREEE (reference sequence). The V end lost 1 base, the J end lost 5 bases, and 7 bases lay between the germline ends. CDR3 region: CASSLRDNNEQFF. CDR3 DNA: TGTGCCAGCAGCTTGAGGGATAACAATGAGCAGTTCTTC.

This clonotype was counted at least ten times. This chain uses TRBV12-3 or TRBV12-4 with TRBJ2-2, with 7 bases matching TRBD1. The CDR3 is 16 residues long. With V trimmed by 6 bases and J by 9 bases, 16 bases remained unmatched. CDR3 DNA: TGTGCCAGCAGCTCCACAGGGGCGTGGACGGGCCGGGAGCTGTTTTTT. It encodes CASSSTGAWTGRELFF.

There are many counts of this clonotype. V gene TRBV6-5 combines with J gene TRBJ1-5; D unresolved. Trimming removed 7 bases at V and 4 bases at J, with 11 bases between. The CDR3 extends over 13 amino acids. Germline CDR1 and CDR2: MNHEY and SVGAGI. The CDR3 loop is CASTARANQPQHF. The CDR3 DNA follows: TGTGCCAGCACCGCTAGGGCAAATCAGCCCCAGCATTTT.

There are many counts of this clonotype. The chain links TRBV20-1 to TRBJ2-4; D is perhaps TRBD1 or TRBD2 (5 bases each). Per the germline V gene, CDR1 is DFQATT and CDR2 is SNEGSKA (reference sequence). V was cut by 1 base and J by 1 base, with 17 bases left in between. The CDR3 has 17 residues. For the CDR3, the DNA is TGCAGTGCTAGAGTTACGGGGCAGGACTGGGCCAAAAACATTCAGTACTTC. It specifies CSARVTGQDWAKNIQYF.

The V and J genes are TRBV6-1 and TRBJ2-1; D gene ambiguous. CDR1 and CDR2 from the germline V gene are MNHNS and SASEGT. This CDR3 comprises 16 residues. V was cut by 6 bases and J by 0 bases, with 15 bases left in between. CDR3 in amino acids: CASSASTKSSYNEQFF. In DNA, the CDR3 is TGTGCCAGCAGCGCATCGACGAAGAGCTCCTACAATGAGCAGTTCTTC.

The gene calls are TRBV29-1 and TRBJ2-1, with TRBD2 matching 8 bases. Germline CDR1 is SQVTM and CDR2 is ANQGSEA. The CDR3 is made up of 13 amino acids. V was pared by 7 bases and J by 3 bases, with 5 bases of the junction left unmatched. CDR3 bases: TGCAGCGGAGCGGGGGTTATCTACAATGAGCAGTTCTTC. It codes for CSGAGVIYNEQFF.